The 18 T cell receptor beta chains given below trace back to one sample, sequenced in a study of PD-1 blockade in classical Hodgkin lymphoma. The data were produced by immunoSEQ multiplex PCR, yet TCRdb's version contains in-frame clones alone and is incomplete. Of more than 50,000 clones in the sample, 65% to 75% were seen once. Every one of the patients relapsed after autologous stem cell transplantation (brentuximab vedotin exposure was variable). The source material was peripheral blood mononuclear cells (PBMCs), sampled before the second cycle of nivolumab. These receptors came from a human donor with classical Hodgkin lymphoma.

CDR3 region: CASSLGPTGAEAFF. The CDR3 nucleotides are TGCGCCAGCAGCTTGGGACCTACAGGGGCTGAAGCTTTCTTT. The chain has TRBV5-1 and TRBJ1-1; the match to TRBD1 covers 7 bases. This CDR3 region has 14 residues. V gave up 0 bases and J gave up 6 bases; unmatched junction bases: 5. CDR1 and CDR2 (germline): SGHRS, YFSETQ.

The chain carries TRBV6-1 and TRBJ1-2, with unresolved D. The V gene lost 4 bases and the J gene lost 8 bases, with 17 bases spanning the gap. The CDR3 sequence is 14 residues long. Germline lookup yields CDR1 MNHNS and CDR2 SASEGT. CDR3 loop: CASSGMGLTMGYTF. CDR3 DNA sequence: TGTGCCAGCAGTGGTATGGGATTAACTATGGGCTACACCTTC.

This clone was seen once. The chain joins TRBV27 to TRBJ1-4; TRBD1 matches at 9 bases. The CDR3 is 15 residues long. V shed 10 bases, J shed 0 bases, and the junction held 6 bases outside the gene matches. Germline V gene data show CDR1 as MNHEY and CDR2 as SMNVEV (reference sequence). The CDR3: CATRQGEATNEKLFF. The CDR3 nucleotides read TGTGCCACCCGACAGGGGGAGGCAACTAATGAAAAACTGTTTTTT.

This chain uses TRBV10-1 with TRBJ1-4; tentative D call: TRBD1 (6 bases). This CDR3 spans 17 amino acids. Germline values: CDR1 WNHNN, CDR2 SYGVQD (reference sequence). Between the trimmed V and J ends, which lost 8 bases and 8 bases, there was a span of 27 bases. This CDR3 reads CASLVPRGERSKEKLFF. CDR3 nucleotide sequence: TGCGCCAGCCTGGTCCCCAGGGGCGAGAGGTCGAAGGAAAAACTGTTTTTT.

CDR3 amino acids: CAWRKGHMNTEAFF. CDR3 coding DNA: TGTGCCTGGAGAAAGGGCCATATGAACACTGAAGCTTTCTTT. The chain carries TRBV30 and TRBJ1-1; D remains ambiguous. Trimming stripped 3 bases from V and 0 bases from J, with 11 bases between. CDR1 and CDR2 from the germline V gene are GTSNPN and SVGIG (reference sequence). The CDR3 is 14 amino acids.

The rearrangement joins TRBV11-3 to TRBJ2-1; the D is unclear. This CDR3 is built from 14 residues. V lost 3 bases and J lost 4, with 10 bases in between. Germline V gene sequence: CDR1 SGHNT, CDR2 YENEEA. The CDR3 spells CASSFLFRYNEQFF. The CDR3 DNA is TGTGCCAGCAGCTTTCTTTTCCGATACAATGAGCAGTTCTTC.

The chain joins TRBV7-9 to TRBJ2-1; TRBD2 matches 7 bases. There are 12 residues in the CDR3. Germline values: CDR1 SEHNR, CDR2 FQNEAQ (reference sequence). Losses at the gene ends were 6 bases for V and 7 bases for J; bases not matched to a gene: 3. CDR3 DNA: TGTGCCAGCAGTCGGGGGGATAATGAGCAGTTCTTC. Translation: CASSRGDNEQFF.

This clone has a handful of counts. The chain is built from TRBV29-1 and TRBJ2-7, with a weak D call TRBD1 (6 bases). This CDR3 spans 13 amino acids. The V end lost 0 bases, the J end lost 5 bases, and 11 bases lay between the germline ends. Germline assignment: CDR1 SQVTM and CDR2 ANQGSEA. In DNA, the CDR3 is TGCAGCGTTGAAGACCCCTACAGGGACGAGCAGTACTTC. Protein: CSVEDPYRDEQYF.

Only a few counts were recorded for this clone. J is TRBJ2-7 and V is TRBV2, with 9 nucleotides matching TRBD1. With 9 bases clipped from V and 5 bases from J, the junction kept 8 bases outside the gene matches. Germline V gives CDR1 SNHLY, CDR2 FYNNEI. The CDR3 has 13 residues. The CDR3 spells CASSTGGVDEQYF. The CDR3 bases are TGTGCCAGTAGTACAGGGGGCGTCGACGAGCAGTACTTC.

Within the sample, this clone is medium-sized (0.01 to 0.1%). The chain links TRBV9 to TRBJ2-7; 9 positions match TRBD1. The V segment lost 3 bases and the J segment 5 bases; nucleotides outside the gene matches: 6. Germline V gene data show CDR1 as SGDLS and CDR2 as YYNGEE. The CDR3 consists of 14 residues. The CDR3 coding sequence is TGTGCCAGCAGCGCCGGGACAGGGAGTGACGAGCAGTACTTC. Its translation is CASSAGTGSDEQYF.

To note about this clone: Different DNA sequences within this sample yield the same CDR3. The chain is built from TRBV2 and TRBJ1-2; unclear D gene. This CDR3 contains 13 residues. V gave up 4 bases and J gave up 4 bases, with 10 bases separating them. Germline lookup yields CDR1 SNHLY and CDR2 FYNNEI. The DNA of the CDR3 is TGTGCCAGCAGTGCGGCGGAGGGCTATGGCTACACCTTC. Protein product: CASSAAEGYGYTF.

J is TRBJ1-1 and V is TRBV4-2, with 9 bases fitting TRBD1. V was clipped by 1 base and J by 0 bases; unmatched bases: 0. The CDR3 sequence is 15 residues long. Germline-derived CDR1 and CDR2 are LGHNA and YNFKEQ. This CDR3 reads CASSQGTGVNTEAFF. DNA for the CDR3: TGTGCCAGCAGCCAAGGGACAGGGGTGAACACTGAAGCTTTCTTT.

The chain links TRBV14 to TRBJ2-1, with 7 nucleotides matching TRBD2. The V and J ends lost 0 bases and 3 bases, in that order; junction bases with no gene match: 8. Germline V gene sequence: CDR1 SGHDN, CDR2 FVKESK. The CDR3 sequence is 17 residues long. CDR3 protein: CASSQEAAPGGYNEQFF. CDR3 bases: TGTGCCAGCAGCCAAGAAGCGGCACCGGGGGGCTACAATGAGCAGTTCTTC.

CDR3 bases: TGTGCCAGCAGCTTAGGGGAATTAGCGGTTCAAGAGACCCAGTACTTC. As protein: CASSLGELAVQETQYF. This chain connects TRBV11-2 to TRBJ2-5, with D perhaps matching TRBD2 (6 bases). V was cut by 1 base and J by 2 bases, with 14 bases left in between. CDR3 size: 16 residues. Germline values: CDR1 SGHAT, CDR2 FQNNGV.

By share of the sample, this clone is medium-sized. V is TRBV2 and J is TRBJ2-7, with TRBD2 matching 9 bases. Germline CDR1 is SNHLY and CDR2 is FYNNEI. V shed 3 bases and J 9 bases; nucleotides not matched to a gene: 12. This CDR3 contains 15 residues. CDR3 sequence reads: CASSELEKTSGGQYF. The CDR3, as DNA: TGTGCCAGCAGTGAGCTAGAGAAGACTAGCGGAGGGCAGTACTTC.

This chain uses TRBV5-6 with TRBJ1-5; a weak D match, TRBD1 (6 bases). This CDR3 has 15 residues. Trimming shortened V by 3 bases and J by 3 bases, and 13 bases separated the two germline ends. CDR1 and CDR2 from the germline V gene are SGHDT and YYEEEE. For the CDR3, the DNA is TGTGCCAGCAGCTGGGGGGGACACAACAATCAGCCCCAGCATTTT. Its translation is CASSWGGHNNQPQHF.

The V gene is TRBV25-1, the J gene TRBJ1-5; no clear D gene. V was shortened by 6 bases and J by 2 bases, with 5 bases between the two germline ends. CDR3 size: 12 residues. Per germline, CDR1 MGHDK and CDR2 SYGVNS. In nucleotides, the CDR3 is TGTGCCAGCAGAATGGGCAATCAGCCCCAGCATTTT. Translating it yields CASRMGNQPQHF. The full variable domain, with the rest looked up from reference TRBV25-1 and TRBJ1-5, is EADIYQTPRYLVIGTGKKITLECSQTMGHDKMYWYQQDPGMELHLIHYSYGVNSTEKGDLSSESTVSRIRTEHFPLTLESARPSHTSQYLCASRMGNQPQHFGDGTRLSIL.

V is TRBV2 and J is TRBJ1-2; 9 bases map to TRBD1. The CDR3 is made up of 14 amino acids. CDR1 and CDR2 from the germline V gene are SNHLY and FYNNEI. Trimming cost V 6 bases and J 4 bases; bases outside gene matches: 6. CDR3 sequence reads: CASSGTGTGYGYTF. CDR3 bases: TGTGCCAGCAGCGGGACAGGGACGGGCTATGGCTACACCTTC.